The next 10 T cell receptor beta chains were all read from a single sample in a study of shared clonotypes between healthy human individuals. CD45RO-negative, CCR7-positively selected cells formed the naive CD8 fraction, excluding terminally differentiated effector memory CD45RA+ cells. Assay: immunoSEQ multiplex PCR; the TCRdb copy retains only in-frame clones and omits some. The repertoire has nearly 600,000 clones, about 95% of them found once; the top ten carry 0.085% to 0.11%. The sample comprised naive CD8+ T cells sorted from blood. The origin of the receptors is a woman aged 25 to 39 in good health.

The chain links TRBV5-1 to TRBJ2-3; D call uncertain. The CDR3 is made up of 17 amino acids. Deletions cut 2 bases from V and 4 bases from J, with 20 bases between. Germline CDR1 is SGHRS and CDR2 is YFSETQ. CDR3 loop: CASSFESVIPSADTQYF. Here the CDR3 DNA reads TGCGCCAGCAGCTTCGAATCAGTAATTCCTTCGGCAGATACGCAGTATTTT. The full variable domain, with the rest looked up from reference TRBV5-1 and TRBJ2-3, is KAGVTQTPRYLIKTRGQQVTLSCSPISGHRSVSWYQQTPGQGLQFLFEYFSETQRNKGNFPGRFSGRQFSNSRSEMNVSTLELGDSALYLCASSFESVIPSADTQYFGPGTRLTVL.

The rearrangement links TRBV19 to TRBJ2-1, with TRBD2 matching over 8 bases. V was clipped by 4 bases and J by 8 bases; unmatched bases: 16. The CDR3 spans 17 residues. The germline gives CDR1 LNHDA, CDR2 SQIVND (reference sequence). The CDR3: CASSNIVGAGVFDEQFF. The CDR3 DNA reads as TGTGCCAGTAGTAATATCGTGGGAGCGGGAGTTTTCGATGAGCAGTTCTTC.

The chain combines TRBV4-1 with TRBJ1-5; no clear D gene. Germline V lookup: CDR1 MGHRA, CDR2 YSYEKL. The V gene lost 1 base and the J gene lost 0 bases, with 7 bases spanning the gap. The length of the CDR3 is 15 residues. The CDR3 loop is CASSQVGRSNQPQHF. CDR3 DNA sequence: TGCGCCAGCAGCCAAGTGGGCCGTAGCAATCAGCCCCAGCATTTT.

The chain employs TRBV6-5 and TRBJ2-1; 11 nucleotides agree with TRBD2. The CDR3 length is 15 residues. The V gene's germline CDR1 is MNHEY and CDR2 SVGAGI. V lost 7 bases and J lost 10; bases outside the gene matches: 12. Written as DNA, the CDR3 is TGTGCCAGCACCCATCTAGCGGGAGGAGCAGGAGAGCAGTTCTTC. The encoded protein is CASTHLAGGAGEQFF.

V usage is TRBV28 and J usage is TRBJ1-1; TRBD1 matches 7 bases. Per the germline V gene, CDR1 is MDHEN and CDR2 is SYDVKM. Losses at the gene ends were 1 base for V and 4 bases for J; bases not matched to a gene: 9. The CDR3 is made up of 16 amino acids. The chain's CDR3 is CASSLLTGSRSTEAFF. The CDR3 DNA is TGTGCCAGCAGTTTATTGACAGGGAGTAGGAGCACTGAAGCTTTCTTT. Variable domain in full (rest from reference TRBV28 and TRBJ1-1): DVKVTQSSRYLVKRTGEKVFLECVQDMDHENMFWYRQDPGLGLRLIYFSYDVKMKEKGDIPEGYSVSREKKERFSLILESASTNQTSMYLCASSLLTGSRSTEAFFGQGTRLTVV.

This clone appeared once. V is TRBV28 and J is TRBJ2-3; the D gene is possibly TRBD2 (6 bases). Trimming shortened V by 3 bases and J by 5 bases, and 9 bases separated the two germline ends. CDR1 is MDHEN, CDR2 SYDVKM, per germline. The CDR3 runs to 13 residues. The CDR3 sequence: CASSFGAGDTQYF. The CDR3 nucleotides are TGTGCCAGCAGTTTCGGAGCGGGAGATACGCAGTATTTT.

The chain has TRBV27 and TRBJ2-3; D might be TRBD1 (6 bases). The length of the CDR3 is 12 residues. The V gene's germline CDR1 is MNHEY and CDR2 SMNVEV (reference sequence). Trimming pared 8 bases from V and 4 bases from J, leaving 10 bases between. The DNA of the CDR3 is TGTGCCAGCCAGGACAGTTCAGATACGCAGTATTTT. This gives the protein CASQDSSDTQYF.

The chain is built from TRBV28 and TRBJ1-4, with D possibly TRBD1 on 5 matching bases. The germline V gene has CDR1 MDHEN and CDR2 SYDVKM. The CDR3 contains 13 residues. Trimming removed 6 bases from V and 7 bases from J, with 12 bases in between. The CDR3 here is CASRGGTGEKLFF. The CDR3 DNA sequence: TGTGCCAGCAGAGGCGGGACCGGTGAAAAACTGTTTTTT.

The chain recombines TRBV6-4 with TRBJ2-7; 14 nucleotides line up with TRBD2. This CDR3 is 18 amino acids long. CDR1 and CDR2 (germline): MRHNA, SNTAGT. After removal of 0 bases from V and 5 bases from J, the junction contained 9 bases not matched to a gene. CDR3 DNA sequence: TGTGCCAGCAGTGACTCGAGACTAGCGGGAGGGCGTCAGGACGAGCAGTACTTC. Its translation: CASSDSRLAGGRQDEQYF.

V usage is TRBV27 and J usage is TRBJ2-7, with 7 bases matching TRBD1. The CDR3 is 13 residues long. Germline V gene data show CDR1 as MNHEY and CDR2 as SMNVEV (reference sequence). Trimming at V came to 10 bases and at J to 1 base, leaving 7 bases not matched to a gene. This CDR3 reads CATGQDPSYEQYF. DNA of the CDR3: TGTGCCACCGGACAGGACCCTTCCTACGAGCAGTACTTC.